This is a list of T cell receptor beta chains from one sample in a study of cytomegalovirus exposure and HLA in healthy donors. Assay: immunoSEQ multiplex PCR; the TCRdb copy retains only in-frame clones and omits some. Of approximately 150,000 clones listed, around 80% are singletons. Source material: PBMCs. The receptors here all came from a man between 18 and 29 years old in good health and CMV-seropositive. Each CDR3 is given with its conserved first and last residue. D genes are given only for firm matches. Not all rows give a size; the values are once, few, many and, for expanded clones, a class.

once,TRBV28,TRBJ2-7,NA,CASSLTGREQYF,TGTGCCAGCAGTTTAACAGGGCGAGAGCAGTACTTC
NA,TRBV6-6,TRBJ2-7,TRBD2,CASRDGTSGSDGQYF,TGTGCCAGCAGGGATGGGACTAGCGGGAGTGATGGGCAGTACTTC
NA,TRBV5-6,TRBJ1-2,TRBD1,CASSPIRTGMGGGYTF,TGTGCCAGCAGCCCCATCCGGACAGGGATGGGCGGCGGCTACACCTTC
NA,TRBV27,TRBJ1-3,TRBD1,CASSSGTAGNTIYF,TGTGCCAGCAGTTCCGGGACAGCTGGAAACACCATATATTTT
NA,TRBV9,TRBJ2-2,TRBD2,CASRSSGSDTGELFF,TGTGCCAGCAGATCTAGCGGGAGCGACACCGGGGAGCTGTTTTTT
NA,TRBV5-1,TRBJ1-1,TRBD1,CASSLVADRSISGAFF,TGCGCCAGCAGCTTGGTGGCGGACAGGTCGATCTCCGGGGCTTTCTTT
NA,TRBV5-4,TRBJ2-7,TRBD1,CASSPDRVMREQYF,TGTGCCAGCAGCCCGGACAGGGTGATGAGGGAGCAGTACTTC
few,TRBV6-1,TRBJ2-7,TRBD2,CASSEVAGGYEQYF,TGTGCCAGCAGTGAAGTAGCGGGAGGCTACGAGCAGTACTTC
NA,TRBV5-1,TRBJ2-3,NA,CASSLAGDTQYF,TGCGCCAGCAGCTTGGCCGGGGATACGCAGTATTTT
NA,TRBV1,TRBJ1-2,NA,CTSSQAGDRRHLGYGYTF,TGCACCAGCAGCCAAGCCGGGGACAGGAGGCATTTGGGCTATGGCTACACCTTC